This TCR beta chain was identified during a study of cytomegalovirus exposure and HLA in healthy donors. It was with 60 Vbeta and 13 Jbeta primers that the PCR ran. TCRdb keeps only in-frame clones here, not all; method: immunoSEQ multiplex PCR. This sample has under 300,000 clones, with just under 85% found just once. Comment on this clone: The antigen remains unidentified.

Study-wide points: In a later analysis, productive TCRs from donors in an Asian-associated ancestry cluster reportedly carried fewer N-insertions than the cohort mean. A later analysis linked around 17,000 TCR beta sequences to HLA alleles at 0.05 false discovery rate. Donor immune exposure was known only as CMV serostatus.

Sequencing was performed on PBMCs. The TCR comes from a woman aged 40 to 50 in good health and CMV-seropositive.

CDR3 coding DNA: TGTGCCAGCAGTGATATGAGCGGGACGTTCGCGAACACCGGGGAGCTGTTTTTT. Its protein is CASSDMSGTFANTGELFF. The chain is built from TRBV6-1 and TRBJ2-2, with 7 bases aligning to TRBD2. Germline CDR1 MNHNS, CDR2 SASEGT. V lost 3 bases, J lost 0 bases, and 10 bases stayed unmatched. The CDR3 consists of 18 residues.